This T cell receptor beta chain was identified in a study of CD8 T cells in ankylosing spondylitis. Study-level findings and limits: Disease-linked clones were CD8+ and relatively rare in peripheral blood. Earlier authors reported some of these motif variants in reactive arthritis synovial fluid and blood. Ankylosing spondylitis blood seemed to carry a telltale TCR beta motif made of roughly eight highly homologous variants. Enrichment of disease-linked clones was reportedly significant in matched ankylosing spondylitis synovial fluid.

V shed 4 bases and J 0 bases; nucleotides not matched to a gene: 8. The V gene's germline CDR1 is SGHKS and CDR2 YYEKEE (reference sequence). The CDR3 has 17 residues. This clonotype was recorded a few times. Its antigen is currently unknown. TCR beta libraries were made by quantitative 5'-RACE with molecular barcodes. Via MiXCR, TCRdb re-called the 5' RACE reads, giving one row per CDR3 protein. This repertoire shows 470,000 or so distinct CDR3 sequences, about 24% found once; its top ten account for roughly 1%. Sequenced material: blood, either unsorted or a sorted T cell fraction (not recorded which). The clonotype was recovered from a male donor with ankylosing spondylitis. The genes are TRBV5-5 and TRBJ2-1; 9 bases fit TRBD1. The DNA of the CDR3 is TGTGCCAGCAGCCCTTTGCCGACAGGGGGCTCCTACAATGAGCAGTTCTTC. Translated: CASSPLPTGGSYNEQFF.